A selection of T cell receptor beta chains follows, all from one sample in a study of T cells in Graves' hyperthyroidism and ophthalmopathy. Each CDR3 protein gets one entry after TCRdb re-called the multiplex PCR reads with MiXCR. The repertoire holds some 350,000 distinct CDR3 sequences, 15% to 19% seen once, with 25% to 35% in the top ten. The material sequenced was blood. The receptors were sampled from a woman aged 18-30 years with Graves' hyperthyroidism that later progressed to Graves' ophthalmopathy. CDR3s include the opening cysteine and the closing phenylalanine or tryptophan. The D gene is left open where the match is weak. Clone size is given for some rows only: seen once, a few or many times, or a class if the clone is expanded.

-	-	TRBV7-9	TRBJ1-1	CASNPSASEAFF	TGTGCCAGCAACCCCTCGGCGAGTGAAGCTTTCTTT
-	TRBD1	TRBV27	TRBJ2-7	CASSCRGLTYEQYF	TGTGCCAGCAGTTGCAGGGGGCTCACCTACGAGCAGTACTTC
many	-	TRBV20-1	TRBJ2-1	CSARVGRHLNEQFF	TGCAGTGCTAGGGTGGGGCGGCATCTCAATGAGCAGTTCTTC
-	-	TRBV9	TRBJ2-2	CASSVRASWDTGELFF	TGTGCCAGCAGCGTCCGGGCTAGCTGGGACACCGGGGAGCTGTTTTTT
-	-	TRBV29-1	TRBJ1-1	CSATTVLAFF	TGCAGCGCGACCACGGTGTTGGCTTTCTTT
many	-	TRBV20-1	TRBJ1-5	CSARALNNQPQHF	TGCAGTGCTAGGGCCCTGAACAATCAGCCCCAGCATTTT
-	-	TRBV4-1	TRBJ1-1	CASSQAPLAPNTEAFF	TGCGCCAGCAGCCAAGCACCTTTGGCCCCGAACACTGAAGCTTTCTTT
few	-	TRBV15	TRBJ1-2	CATSSYGYGYTF	TGTGCCACCAGCAGCTACGGCTATGGCTACACCTTC
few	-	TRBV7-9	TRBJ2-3	CASSLTPSRGQRTDTQYF	TGTGCCAGCAGCCTAACCCCCTCCAGGGGACAAAGGACAGATACGCAGTATTTT
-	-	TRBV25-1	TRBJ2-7	CASSGRYEQYF	TGTGCCAGCAGTGGTAGGTACGAGCAGTACTTC
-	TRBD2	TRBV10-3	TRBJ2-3	CAISATSGSTDTQYF	TGTGCCATCAGTGCGACTAGCGGTAGCACAGATACGCAGTATTTT
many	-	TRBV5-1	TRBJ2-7	CASSSDTSMYEQYF	TGCGCCAGTTCGTCCGACACCAGTATGTACGAGCAGTACTTC
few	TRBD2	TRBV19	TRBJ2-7	CASSVTSGNSYEQYF	TGTGCCAGTAGTGTAACTAGCGGGAACTCCTACGAGCAGTACTTC
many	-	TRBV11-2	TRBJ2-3	CASSLEGVMTDTQYF	TGTGCCAGCAGCTTAGAGGGGGTGATGACAGATACGCAGTATTTT
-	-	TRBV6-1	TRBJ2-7	CASSYWAGSSYEQYF	TGTGCCAGCAGTTATTGGGCGGGGAGCTCCTACGAGCAGTACTTC
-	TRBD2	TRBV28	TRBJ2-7	CASSESAGAGYEQYF	TGTGCCAGCAGTGAGTCGGCGGGAGCCGGATACGAGCAGTACTTC
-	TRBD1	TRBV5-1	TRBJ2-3	CASSLTGQGLDTQYF	TGCGCCAGCAGCTTAACGGGACAGGGTCTTGATACGCAGTATTTT
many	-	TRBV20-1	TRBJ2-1	CSARGGGDEQFF	TGCAGTGCTAGGGGAGGGGGTGATGAGCAGTTCTTC
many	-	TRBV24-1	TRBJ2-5	CATSAGGVETQYF	TGTGCCACCAGTGCTGGGGGAGTCGAGACCCAGTACTTC
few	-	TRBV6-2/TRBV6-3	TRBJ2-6	CASSYKWGAGANVLTF	TGTGCCAGCAGTTACAAGTGGGGCGCTGGGGCCAACGTCCTGACTTTC